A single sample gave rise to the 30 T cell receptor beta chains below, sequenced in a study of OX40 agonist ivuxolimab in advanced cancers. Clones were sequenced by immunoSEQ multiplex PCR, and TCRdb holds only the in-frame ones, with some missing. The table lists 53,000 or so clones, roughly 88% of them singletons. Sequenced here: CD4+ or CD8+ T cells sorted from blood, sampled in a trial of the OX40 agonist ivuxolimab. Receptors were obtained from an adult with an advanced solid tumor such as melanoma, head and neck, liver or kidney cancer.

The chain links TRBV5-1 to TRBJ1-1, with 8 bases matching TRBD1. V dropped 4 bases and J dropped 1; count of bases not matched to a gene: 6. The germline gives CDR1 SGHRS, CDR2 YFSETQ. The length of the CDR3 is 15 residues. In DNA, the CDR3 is TGCGCCAGCAGCGAACAGGGGGGACAGAACACTGAAGCTTTCTTT. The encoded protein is CASSEQGGQNTEAFF.

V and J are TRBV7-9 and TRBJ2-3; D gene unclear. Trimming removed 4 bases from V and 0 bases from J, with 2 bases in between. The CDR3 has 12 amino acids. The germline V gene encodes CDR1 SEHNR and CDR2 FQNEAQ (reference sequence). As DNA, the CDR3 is TGTGCCAGCAGCTACAGCACAGATACGCAGTATTTT. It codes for CASSYSTDTQYF.

Written as DNA, the CDR3 is TGTGCCAGCAGCGTAGACTGGGGGCACGGGGAGCTGTTTTTT. It specifies CASSVDWGHGELFF. The chain carries TRBV9 and TRBJ2-2; a possible D gene is TRBD1 (6 bases). V lost 0 bases to trimming and J lost 7 bases, with 10 bases between them. Looked up from germline, CDR1 is SGDLS and CDR2 is YYNGEE. The CDR3 totals 14 residues.

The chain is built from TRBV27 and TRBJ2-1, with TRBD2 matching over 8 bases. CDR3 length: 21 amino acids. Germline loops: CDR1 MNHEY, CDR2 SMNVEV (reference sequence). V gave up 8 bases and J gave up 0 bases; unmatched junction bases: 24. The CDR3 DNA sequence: TGTGCCAGCTTCGGGGGGAGGGCTAGCGGGCAACAAAGGAGCTCCTACAATGAGCAGTTCTTC. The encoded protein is CASFGGRASGQQRSSYNEQFF.

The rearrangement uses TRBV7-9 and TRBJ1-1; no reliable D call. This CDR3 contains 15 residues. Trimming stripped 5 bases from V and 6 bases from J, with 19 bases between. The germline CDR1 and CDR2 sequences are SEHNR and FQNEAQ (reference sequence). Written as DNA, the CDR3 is TGTGCCAGCAGCGCCACCAAGCCCCTAGGCTCTGAAGCTTTCTTT. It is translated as CASSATKPLGSEAFF.

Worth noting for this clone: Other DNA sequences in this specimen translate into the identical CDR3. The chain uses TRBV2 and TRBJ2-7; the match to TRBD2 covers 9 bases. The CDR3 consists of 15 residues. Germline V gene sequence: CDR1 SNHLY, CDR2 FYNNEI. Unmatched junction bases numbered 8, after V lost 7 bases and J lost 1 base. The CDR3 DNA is TGTGCCAGCATTCGCGCTAGCGGGATGTCCTACGAGCAGTACTTC. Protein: CASIRASGMSYEQYF.

CDR3 coding DNA: TGTGCCTGGAGGTCCCGGGACAGGGTATCCCTCCACTTT. Translation gives CAWRSRDRVSLHF. This rearrangement joins TRBV30 to TRBJ1-6; TRBD1 aligns across 9 bases. Looked up from germline, CDR1 is GTSNPN and CDR2 is SVGIG (reference sequence). The CDR3 length is 13 residues. The junction had 8 bases not matched to a gene; V was cut back by 3 bases and J by 14 bases.

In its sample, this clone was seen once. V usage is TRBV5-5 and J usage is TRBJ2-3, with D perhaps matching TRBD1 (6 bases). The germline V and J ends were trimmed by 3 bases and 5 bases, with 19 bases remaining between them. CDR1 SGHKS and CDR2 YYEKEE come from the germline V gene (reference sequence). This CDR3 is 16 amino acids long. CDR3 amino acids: CASSSTTGNLGDTQYF. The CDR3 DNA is TGTGCCAGCAGCTCCACGACAGGCAACTTGGGAGATACGCAGTATTTT.

The CDR3 nucleotides are TGTGCCAGCAGCGTAGGTCAGTTAATGAGCGAGCAGTTCTTC. The encoded protein is CASSVGQLMSEQFF. The chain combines TRBV9 with TRBJ2-1, with D unresolved. The V end lost 0 bases, the J end lost 10 bases, and 14 bases lay between the germline ends. The CDR3 spans 14 residues. Per the germline V gene, CDR1 is SGDLS and CDR2 is YYNGEE. Full variable domain (missing parts from reference TRBV9 and TRBJ2-1): DSGVTQTPKHLITATGQRVTLRCSPRSGDLSVYWYQQSLDQGLQFLIQYYNGEERAKGNILERFSAQQFPDLHSELNLSSLELGDSALYFCASSVGQLMSEQFFGPGTRLTVL.

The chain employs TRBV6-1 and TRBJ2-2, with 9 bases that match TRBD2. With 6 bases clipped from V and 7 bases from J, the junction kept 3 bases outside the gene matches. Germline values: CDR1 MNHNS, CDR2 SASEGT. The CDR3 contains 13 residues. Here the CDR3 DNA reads TGTGCCAGCAGGGGAGCGGGAGGCGGGGAGCTGTTTTTT. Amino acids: CASRGAGGGELFF.

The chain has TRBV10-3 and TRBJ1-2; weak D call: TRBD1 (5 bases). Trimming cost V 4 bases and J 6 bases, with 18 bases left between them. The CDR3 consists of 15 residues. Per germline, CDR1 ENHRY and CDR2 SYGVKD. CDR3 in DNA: TGTGCCATCAGTGGGGGGACGGCACTAATGGATGGCTACACCTTC. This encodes CAISGGTALMDGYTF.

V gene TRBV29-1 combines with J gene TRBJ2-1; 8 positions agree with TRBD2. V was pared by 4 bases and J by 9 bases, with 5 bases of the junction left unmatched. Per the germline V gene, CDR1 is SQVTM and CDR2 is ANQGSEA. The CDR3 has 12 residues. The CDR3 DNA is TGCAGCGTTGTCCGGGGGGGGCCTGAGCAGTTCTTC. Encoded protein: CSVVRGGPEQFF.

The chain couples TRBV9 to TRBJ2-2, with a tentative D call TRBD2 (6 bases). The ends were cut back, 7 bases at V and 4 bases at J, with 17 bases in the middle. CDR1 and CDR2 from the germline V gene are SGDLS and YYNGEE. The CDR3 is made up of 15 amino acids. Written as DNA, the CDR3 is TGTGCCAGCTCACGTGGAGGGGCTGGCACCGGGGAGCTGTTTTTT. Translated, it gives CASSRGGAGTGELFF.

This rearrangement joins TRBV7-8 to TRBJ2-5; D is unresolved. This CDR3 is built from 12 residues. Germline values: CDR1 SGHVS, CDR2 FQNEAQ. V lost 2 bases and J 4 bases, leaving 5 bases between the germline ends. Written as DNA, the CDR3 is TGTGCCAGCAGCTTAAGTGGAGAGACCCAGTACTTC. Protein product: CASSLSGETQYF.

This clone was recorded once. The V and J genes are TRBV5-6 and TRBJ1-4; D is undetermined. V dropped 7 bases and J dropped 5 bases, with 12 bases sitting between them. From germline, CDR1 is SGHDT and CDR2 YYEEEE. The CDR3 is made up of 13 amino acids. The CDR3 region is CASARNHNEKLFF. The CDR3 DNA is TGTGCCAGCGCCAGGAATCACAATGAAAAACTGTTTTTT.

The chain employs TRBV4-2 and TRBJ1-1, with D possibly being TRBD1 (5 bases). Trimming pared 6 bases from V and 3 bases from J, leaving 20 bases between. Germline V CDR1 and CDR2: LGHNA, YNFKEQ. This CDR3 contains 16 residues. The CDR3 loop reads CASRPPMAGADTEAFF. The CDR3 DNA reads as TGTGCCAGCAGACCCCCCATGGCCGGGGCGGACACTGAAGCTTTCTTT.

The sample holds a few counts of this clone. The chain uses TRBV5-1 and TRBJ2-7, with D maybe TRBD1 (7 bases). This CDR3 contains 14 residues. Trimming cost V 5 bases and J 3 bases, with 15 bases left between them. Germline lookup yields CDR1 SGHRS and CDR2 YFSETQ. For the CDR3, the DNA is TGCGCCAGCAGTCCTGACAGGGAGGTCTACGAGCAGTACTTC. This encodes CASSPDREVYEQYF.

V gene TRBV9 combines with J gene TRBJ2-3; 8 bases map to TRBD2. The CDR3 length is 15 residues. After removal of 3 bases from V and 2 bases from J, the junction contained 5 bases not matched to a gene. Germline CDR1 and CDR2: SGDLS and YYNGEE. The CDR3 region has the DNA TGTGCCAGCAGCGATGCGGGAGGCGTCACAGATACGCAGTATTTT. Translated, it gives CASSDAGGVTDTQYF.

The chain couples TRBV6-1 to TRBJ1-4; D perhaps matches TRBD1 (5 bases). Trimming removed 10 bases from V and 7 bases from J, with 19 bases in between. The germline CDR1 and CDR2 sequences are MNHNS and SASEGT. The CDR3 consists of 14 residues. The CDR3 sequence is CATVGGGSGEKLFF. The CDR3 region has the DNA TGTGCCACAGTTGGGGGGGGTAGTGGTGAAAAACTGTTTTTT.

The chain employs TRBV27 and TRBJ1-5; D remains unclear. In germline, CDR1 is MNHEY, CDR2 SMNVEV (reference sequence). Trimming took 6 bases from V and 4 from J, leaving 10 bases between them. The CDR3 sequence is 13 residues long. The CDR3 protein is CASRLTLNQPQHF. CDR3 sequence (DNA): TGTGCCAGCAGACTAACCCTTAATCAGCCCCAGCATTTT.

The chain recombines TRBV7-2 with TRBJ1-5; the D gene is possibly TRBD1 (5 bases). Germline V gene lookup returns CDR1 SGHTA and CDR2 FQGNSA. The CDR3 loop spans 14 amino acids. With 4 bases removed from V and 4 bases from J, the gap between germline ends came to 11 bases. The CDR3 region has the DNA TGTGCCAGCAGCTCCGACGGGGGGAATCAGCCCCAGCATTTT. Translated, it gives CASSSDGGNQPQHF.

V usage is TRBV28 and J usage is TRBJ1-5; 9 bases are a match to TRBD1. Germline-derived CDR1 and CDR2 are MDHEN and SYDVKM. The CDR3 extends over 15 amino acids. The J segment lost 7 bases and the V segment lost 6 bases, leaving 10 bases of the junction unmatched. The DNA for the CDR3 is TGTGCCAGCAGGACATGGACAGGGGAAAAGCAGCCCCAGCATTTT. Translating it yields CASRTWTGEKQPQHF. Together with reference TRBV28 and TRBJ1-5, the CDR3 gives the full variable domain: DVKVTQSSRYLVKRTGEKVFLECVQDMDHENMFWYRQDPGLGLRLIYFSYDVKMKEKGDIPEGYSVSREKKERFSLILESASTNQTSMYLCASRTWTGEKQPQHFGDGTRLSIL.

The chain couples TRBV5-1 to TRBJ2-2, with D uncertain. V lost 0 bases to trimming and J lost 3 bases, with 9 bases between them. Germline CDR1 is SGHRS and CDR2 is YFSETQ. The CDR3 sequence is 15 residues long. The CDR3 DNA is TGCGCCAGCAGCTTGGCAGACGGATACACCGGGGAGCTGTTTTTT. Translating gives CASSLADGYTGELFF.

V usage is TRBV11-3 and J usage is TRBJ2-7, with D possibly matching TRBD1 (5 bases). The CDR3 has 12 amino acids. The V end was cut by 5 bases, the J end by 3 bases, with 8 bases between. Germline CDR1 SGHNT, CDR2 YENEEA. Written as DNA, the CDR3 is TGTGCCAGCAGCGACCAGGGCTACGAGCAGTACTTC. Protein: CASSDQGYEQYF.

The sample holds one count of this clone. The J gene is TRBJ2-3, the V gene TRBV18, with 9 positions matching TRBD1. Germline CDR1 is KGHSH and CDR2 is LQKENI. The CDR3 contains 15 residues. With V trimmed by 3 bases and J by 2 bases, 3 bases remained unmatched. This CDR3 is CASSPGQGSTDTQYF. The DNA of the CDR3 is TGTGCCAGCTCACCGGGACAGGGTTCCACAGATACGCAGTATTTT.

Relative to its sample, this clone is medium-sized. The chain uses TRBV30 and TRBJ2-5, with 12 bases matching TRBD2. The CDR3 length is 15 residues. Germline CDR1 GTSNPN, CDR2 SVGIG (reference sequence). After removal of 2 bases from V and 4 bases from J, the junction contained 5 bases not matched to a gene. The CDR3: CAWSTSGGIGETQYF. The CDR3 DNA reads TGTGCCTGGAGTACTAGCGGGGGGATTGGAGAGACCCAGTACTTC. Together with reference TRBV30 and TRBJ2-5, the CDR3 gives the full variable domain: SQTIHQWPATLVQPVGSPLSLECTVEGTSNPNLYWYRQAAGRGLQLLFYSVGIGQISSEVPQNLSASRPQDRQFILSSKKLLLSDSGFYLCAWSTSGGIGETQYFGPGTRLLVL.

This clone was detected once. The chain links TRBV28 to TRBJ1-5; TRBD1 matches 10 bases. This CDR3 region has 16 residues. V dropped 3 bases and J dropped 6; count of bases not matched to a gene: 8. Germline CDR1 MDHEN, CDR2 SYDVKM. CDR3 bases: TGTGCCAGCAGTTTCGAGACAGGGGGCAACGGTCAGCCCCAGCATTTT. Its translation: CASSFETGGNGQPQHF. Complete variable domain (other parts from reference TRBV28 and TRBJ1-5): DVKVTQSSRYLVKRTGEKVFLECVQDMDHENMFWYRQDPGLGLRLIYFSYDVKMKEKGDIPEGYSVSREKKERFSLILESASTNQTSMYLCASSFETGGNGQPQHFGDGTRLSIL.

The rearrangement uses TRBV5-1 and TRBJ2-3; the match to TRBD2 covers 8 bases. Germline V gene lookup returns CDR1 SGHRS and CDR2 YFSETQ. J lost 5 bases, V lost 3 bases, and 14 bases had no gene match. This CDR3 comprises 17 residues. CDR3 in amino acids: CASSSDLAGNVLDTQYF. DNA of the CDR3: TGCGCCAGCAGCTCCGATTTAGCGGGAAACGTGCTAGATACGCAGTATTTT.

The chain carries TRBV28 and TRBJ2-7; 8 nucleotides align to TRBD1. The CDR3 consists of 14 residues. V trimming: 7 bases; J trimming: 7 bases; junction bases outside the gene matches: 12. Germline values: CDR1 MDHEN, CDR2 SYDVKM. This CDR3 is CASIMGTGRGEQYF. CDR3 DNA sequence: TGTGCCAGCATAATGGGGACAGGTCGTGGAGAGCAGTACTTC.

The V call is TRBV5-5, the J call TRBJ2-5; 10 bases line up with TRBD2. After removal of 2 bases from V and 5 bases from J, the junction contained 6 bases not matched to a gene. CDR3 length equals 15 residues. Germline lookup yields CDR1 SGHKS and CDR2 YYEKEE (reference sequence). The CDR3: CASSLSGGAVETQYF. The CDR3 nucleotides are TGTGCCAGCAGCTTAAGCGGGGGGGCTGTGGAGACCCAGTACTTC.